The 23 T cell receptor beta chains reported below all come from one sample, sequenced in a study of shared clonotypes between healthy human individuals. Clones were read by immunoSEQ multiplex PCR, and TCRdb kept only the in-frame ones, dropping some. The sample carries roughly 510,000 clones, about 75% recorded once. The sequenced sample consisted of PBMCs. The receptors here all came from a woman aged 40 to 50 in good health. Some clones in this sample may be carry-over from other donors' samples.

The CDR3 here is CASSSGDRGSETQYF. In nucleotides, the CDR3 is TGTGCCAGCAGTTCTGGGGACCGGGGAAGTGAGACCCAGTACTTC. The J gene is TRBJ2-5, the V gene TRBV27, with D possibly being TRBD1 or TRBD2 (5 bases each). Germline V gene lookup returns CDR1 MNHEY and CDR2 SMNVEV (reference sequence). CDR3 length equals 15 residues. Trimming stripped 4 bases from V and 5 bases from J, with 17 bases between.

The rearrangement uses TRBV10-3 and TRBJ2-1; D is ambiguous. CDR1 and CDR2 from the germline V gene are ENHRY and SYGVKD. V lost 4 bases to trimming and J lost 1 base, with 11 bases between them. The length of the CDR3 is 15 residues. CDR3 amino acids: CAISVNGDSYNEQFF. The CDR3 nucleotides are TGTGCCATCAGTGTCAACGGAGATTCCTACAATGAGCAGTTCTTC.

CDR3 nucleotide sequence: TGTGCCAGCAGCTTGGTAGGGACTAGCGTAAGCACAGATACGCAGTATTTT. Its translation is CASSLVGTSVSTDTQYF. V and J are TRBV7-8 and TRBJ2-3, with 10 bases fitting TRBD2. The germline CDR1 and CDR2 sequences are SGHVS and FQNEAQ. The CDR3 length is 17 residues. With 3 bases clipped from V and 0 bases from J, the junction kept 6 bases outside the gene matches.

J is TRBJ2-5 and V is TRBV5-5; D gene ambiguous. Germline CDR1 reads SGHKS; CDR2 reads YYEKEE (reference sequence). V dropped 2 bases and J dropped 3 bases, with 8 bases sitting between them. CDR3 size: 13 residues. CDR3 in DNA: TGTGCCAGCAGCTTCTTGGCAGAAGAGACCCAGTACTTC. Amino acid sequence: CASSFLAEETQYF.

The chain recombines TRBV7-9 with TRBJ1-2; no clear D gene. The CDR3 covers 13 residues. The V gene's germline CDR1 is SEHNR and CDR2 FQNEAQ (reference sequence). Trimming took off 7 bases at V and 4 bases at J, with 13 bases between the two ends. Here the CDR3 DNA reads TGTGCCAGCAAGGAGGGCCTTGGCTATGGCTACACCTTC. It encodes CASKEGLGYGYTF.

The chain recombines TRBV5-1 with TRBJ1-3; D might be TRBD1 (6 bases). This CDR3 spans 15 amino acids. Between the trimmed V and J ends, which lost 6 bases and 0 bases, there was a span of 13 bases. Germline CDR1 reads SGHRS; CDR2 reads YFSETQ. CDR3 amino acids: CASKLGDTSGNTIYF. Here the CDR3 DNA reads TGCGCCAGCAAGCTTGGGGACACCTCTGGAAACACCATATATTTT. The full variable domain, its missing parts supplied by reference TRBV5-1 and TRBJ1-3, is KAGVTQTPRYLIKTRGQQVTLSCSPISGHRSVSWYQQTPGQGLQFLFEYFSETQRNKGNFPGRFSGRQFSNSRSEMNVSTLELGDSALYLCASKLGDTSGNTIYFGEGSWLTVV.

This clone was observed a handful of times. The chain joins TRBV28 to TRBJ2-3, with 7 bases matching TRBD1. The germline gives CDR1 MDHEN, CDR2 SYDVKM. The CDR3 extends over 13 amino acids. The V and J ends lost 8 bases and 2 bases, in that order; junction bases with no gene match: 4. The CDR3 region is CASSGQATDTQYF. Written as DNA, the CDR3 is TGTGCCAGCTCAGGACAGGCCACAGATACGCAGTATTTT.

The chain uses TRBV5-4 and TRBJ2-5, with 10 bases identical to TRBD2. The CDR3 is made up of 15 amino acids. J lost 2 bases, V lost 2 bases, and 3 bases had no gene match. CDR1 and CDR2 from the germline V gene are SGHNT and YYREEE (reference sequence). CDR3 in amino acids: CASSFLAGVQETQYF. In DNA, the CDR3 is TGTGCCAGCAGCTTCCTAGCGGGAGTTCAAGAGACCCAGTACTTC.

The J gene is TRBJ2-5, the V gene TRBV5-1; D may match TRBD1 or TRBD2 (5 bases each). The CDR3 runs to 15 residues. V lost 4 bases, J lost 0 bases, and 13 bases lay in between. Germline loops: CDR1 SGHRS, CDR2 YFSETQ. CDR3 sequence reads: CASSHSRGDQETQYF. CDR3 coding DNA: TGCGCCAGCAGCCACTCTCGGGGCGACCAAGAGACCCAGTACTTC.

The chain carries TRBV4-3 and TRBJ2-1; the D gene is possibly TRBD2 (6 bases). The CDR3 has 15 amino acids. The V gene's germline CDR1 is LGHNA and CDR2 YSLEER. Trimming took off 5 bases at V and 6 bases at J, with 17 bases between the two ends. The CDR3 DNA reads as TGCGCCAGCAGCGCCCTAGCGAACTCGGGCAATGAGCAGTTCTTC. This translates into CASSALANSGNEQFF.

The V gene is TRBV19, the J gene TRBJ2-3, with D tentatively TRBD1 (5 bases). Germline loops: CDR1 LNHDA, CDR2 SQIVND (reference sequence). The ends were cut back, 4 bases at V and 4 bases at J, with 18 bases in the middle. The CDR3 consists of 16 residues. DNA for the CDR3: TGTGCCAGTAGTAGAGTAGGGCAGGGTCGGGCAGATACGCAGTATTTT. Encoded protein: CASSRVGQGRADTQYF.

This chain connects TRBV29-1 to TRBJ2-5, with 11 positions matching TRBD2. With 6 bases clipped from V and 4 bases from J, the junction kept 7 bases outside the gene matches. The CDR3 loop spans 14 amino acids. Germline CDR1 SQVTM, CDR2 ANQGSEA. As DNA, the CDR3 is TGCAGCGTGCAGGATAGCGGGAGGGCAGAGACCCAGTACTTC. Its protein is CSVQDSGRAETQYF. Combining the CDR3 with reference TRBV29-1 and TRBJ2-5 gives the whole variable domain SAVISQKPSRDICQRGTSLTIQCQVDSQVTMMFWYRQQPGQSLTLIATANQGSEATYESGFVIDKFPISRPNLTFSTLTVSNMSPEDSSIYLCSVQDSGRAETQYFGPGTRLLVL.

J is TRBJ2-5 and V is TRBV6-6; D is undetermined. The length of the CDR3 is 16 residues. The germline gives CDR1 MNHNY, CDR2 SVGAGI (reference sequence). V gave up 1 base and J gave up 2 bases, with 14 bases separating them. The CDR3 spells CASSYFGESGQETQYF. CDR3 in DNA: TGTGCCAGCAGTTACTTTGGGGAATCCGGACAAGAGACCCAGTACTTC.

The rearrangement joins TRBV5-4 to TRBJ2-6; 9 nucleotides align to TRBD2. The CDR3 contains 16 residues. The germline V gene has CDR1 SGHNT and CDR2 YYREEE (reference sequence). The V and J ends lost 2 bases and 2 bases, in that order; junction bases with no gene match: 2. This CDR3 is CASSFSGSAGANVLTF. The CDR3 DNA reads as TGTGCCAGCAGCTTTAGCGGGAGCGCTGGGGCCAACGTCCTGACTTTC.

This chain joins TRBV4-1 and TRBJ2-5, with a possible D match to TRBD1 (6 bases). The CDR3 length is 13 residues. Trimming pared 6 bases from V and 5 bases from J, leaving 13 bases between. Germline V gene data show CDR1 as MGHRA and CDR2 as YSYEKL. The CDR3 loop reads CASSPRGGETQYF. The CDR3 DNA follows: TGCGCCAGCAGTCCCAGGGGCGGGGAGACCCAGTACTTC.

This clone was counted between two and nine times. V and J are TRBV5-4 and TRBJ2-7; 7 bases fit TRBD2. In germline, CDR1 is SGHNT, CDR2 YYREEE (reference sequence). This CDR3 spans 15 amino acids. V shed 0 bases and J 0 bases; nucleotides not matched to a gene: 3. Written as DNA, the CDR3 is TGTGCCAGCAGCTTGGTTGGGGGGGGCTCCTACGAGCAGTACTTC. Residues: CASSLVGGGSYEQYF.

Only a few counts were recorded for this clone. The V and J genes are TRBV18 and TRBJ2-5; possibly TRBD1 for D (6 bases). The DNA end favors TRBJ2-7, so the J call may be wrong. The CDR3 has 14 amino acids. Germline loops: CDR1 KGHSH, CDR2 LQKENI. The CDR3 reads CASSPSWDTYEQYF. The CDR3 DNA is TGTGCCAGCTCACCATCCTGGGACACCTACGAGCAGTACTTC.

The chain uses TRBV4-1 and TRBJ2-7; 7 bases fit TRBD2. Unmatched junction bases numbered 6, after V lost 1 base and J lost 6 bases. CDR1 MGHRA and CDR2 YSYEKL come from the germline V gene. The CDR3 covers 14 residues. CDR3 protein: CASSQGTSISEQYF. The DNA of the CDR3 is TGCGCCAGCAGCCAAGGGACTAGTATCTCCGAGCAGTACTTC.

V usage is TRBV27 and J usage is TRBJ2-7; tentatively, D is TRBD2 (6 bases). Trimming shortened V by 9 bases and J by 2 bases, and 17 bases separated the two germline ends. In germline, CDR1 is MNHEY, CDR2 SMNVEV (reference sequence). The CDR3 is made up of 14 amino acids. The CDR3 sequence: CASREQGTTYEQYF. The CDR3 DNA sequence: TGTGCCAGTCGGGAGCAGGGAACTACCTACGAGCAGTACTTC.

The genes are TRBV10-1 and TRBJ2-1; 10 nucleotides match TRBD2. CDR3 length: 15 amino acids. Losses at the gene ends were 2 bases for V and 9 bases for J; bases not matched to a gene: 7. Per germline, CDR1 WNHNN and CDR2 SYGVQD (reference sequence). The CDR3 loop reads CASSERLAGATEQFF. The CDR3 DNA sequence: TGCGCCAGCAGTGAGCGCCTAGCGGGAGCAACTGAGCAGTTCTTC.

The chain joins TRBV6-6 to TRBJ1-5; D possibly corresponds to TRBD1 (6 bases). The V gene's germline CDR1 is MNHNY and CDR2 SVGAGI (reference sequence). Deletions cut 2 bases from V and 6 bases from J, with 14 bases between. This CDR3 spans 15 amino acids. In nucleotides, the CDR3 is TGTGCCAGCAGTTACCCGGCCGGGGGCGGTCAGCCCCAGCATTTT. It translates to CASSYPAGGGQPQHF.

The V and J genes are TRBV11-2 and TRBJ2-2; TRBD2 is a possible D gene (5 bases). Trimming left V 4 bases short and J 8 bases short, with 11 bases between. Germline CDR1 and CDR2: SGHAT and FQNNGV. The CDR3 runs to 13 residues. CDR3 protein: CASSSGLSGELFF. As DNA, the CDR3 is TGTGCCAGCAGCTCAGGACTGTCGGGGGAGCTGTTTTTT.

In this sample, this clone turned up a few times. The chain joins TRBV28 to TRBJ1-1; D not resolved. Germline CDR1 reads MDHEN; CDR2 reads SYDVKM. This CDR3 is built from 12 residues. The CDR3 region is CACQPGNTEAFF. CDR3 bases: TGTGCATGCCAGCCGGGTAACACTGAAGCTTTCTTT.